The TCR beta chain under discussion was sequenced for a study of blood T cells in healthy people across ages. Looked up from germline, CDR1 is MNHEY and CDR2 is SVGEGT. Trimming removed 4 bases from V and 4 bases from J; junction bases left unmatched: 8. The CDR3 totals 15 residues. The authors ran a second PCR of about 6 to 11 cycles using a sample-barcoded 5' primer and a J-beta primer mix. TCRdb re-derived calls from the 5' RACE reads in MiXCR, one entry per CDR3 protein. Found here are approximately 1.5 million distinct CDR3 sequences, approximately 32% of them singletons; the top ten hold about 11%.

Sample: blood. The clonotype comes from a woman aged 25 to 39 in good health. V usage is TRBV6-2 or TRBV6-3 and J usage is TRBJ1-2; the match to TRBD1 covers 8 bases. The CDR3 region is CASSSVRGPIYGYTF. CDR3 DNA: TGTGCCAGCAGTTCAGTCAGGGGGCCGATCTATGGCTACACCTTC.